A selection of T cell receptor beta chains follows, all from one sample in a study of cytomegalovirus exposure and HLA in healthy donors. The assay was immunoSEQ multiplex PCR, and TCRdb's table has in-frame clones only and misses some. The sample lists some 150,000 clones, around 62% occurring once. Sequencing was done on a sample of PBMCs. The source is a man between 40 and 49 years old in good health and CMV-seronegative. The CDR3 runs from the conserved cysteine through the conserved F or W. The order of the fields is CDR3 DNA, CDR3 protein, D gene, J gene, V gene, clone size. A D gene is named only where the DNA matches it firmly. The listing skips clone size in some rows; elsewhere it reads once, few, many or a size class.

CDR3nt: TGCGCCAGCAGCCGTGGTGCGTCCACTGAAGCTTTCTTT
CDR3aa: CASSRGASTEAFF
d_gene: .
j_gene: TRBJ1-1
v_gene: TRBV4-1
abundance: .

CDR3nt: TGTTCCAGCAGCCCCATGGCGGGAGCCAGGGAGCAGTACTTC
CDR3aa: CSSSPMAGAREQYF
d_gene: TRBD2
j_gene: TRBJ2-7
v_gene: TRBV7-9
abundance: once

CDR3nt: TGTGCCAGCAGCTATCTAGCGGGTACAGATACGCAGTATTTT
CDR3aa: CASSYLAGTDTQYF
d_gene: TRBD2
j_gene: TRBJ2-3
v_gene: TRBV7-3
abundance: .

CDR3nt: TGTGCCAGCAGCTTAGCAGGGGACTACGAGCAGTACTTC
CDR3aa: CASSLAGDYEQYF
d_gene: .
j_gene: TRBJ2-7
v_gene: TRBV7-9
abundance: few

CDR3nt: TGTGCCAGCAGCTTGGGTCCAGGTACCTACGAGCAGTACTTC
CDR3aa: CASSLGPGTYEQYF
d_gene: .
j_gene: TRBJ2-7
v_gene: TRBV5-5
abundance: .

CDR3nt: TGTGCCAGTGGCAGGGGCCTGAACACTGAAGCTTTCTTT
CDR3aa: CASGRGLNTEAFF
d_gene: .
j_gene: TRBJ1-1
v_gene: TRBV19
abundance: .

CDR3nt: TGTGCCATCTCCGGGACAGACTACGAGCAGTACTTC
CDR3aa: CAISGTDYEQYF
d_gene: TRBD1
j_gene: TRBJ2-7
v_gene: TRBV10-3
abundance: .

CDR3nt: TGCGCCAGCAGCTCCGATCGACAGGGGAGCACTGAAGCTTTCTTT
CDR3aa: CASSSDRQGSTEAFF
d_gene: TRBD1
j_gene: TRBJ1-1
v_gene: TRBV5-1
abundance: .

CDR3nt: TGTGCCAGCAGCTCCGGAGTGAGAGCTGGGGCCAACGTCCTGACTTTC
CDR3aa: CASSSGVRAGANVLTF
d_gene: .
j_gene: TRBJ2-6
v_gene: TRBV7-9
abundance: .

CDR3nt: TGTGCCACCACGGGGGGCGTGAACACTGAAGCTTTCTTT
CDR3aa: CATTGGVNTEAFF
d_gene: .
j_gene: TRBJ1-1
v_gene: TRBV15
abundance: .

CDR3nt: TGCGCCAGCAGCCAAGACAGGGTCTACAATGAGCAGTTCTTC
CDR3aa: CASSQDRVYNEQFF
d_gene: .
j_gene: TRBJ2-1
v_gene: TRBV4-3
abundance: .

CDR3nt: TGTGCCAGCAGTCCCGGGACTAGCGCTTCCTACGAGCAGTACTTC
CDR3aa: CASSPGTSASYEQYF
d_gene: TRBD2
j_gene: TRBJ2-7
v_gene: TRBV27
abundance: .

CDR3nt: TGTGCCAGCAGCTTGGTGAGGGATAACTCTGGGGCCAACGTCCTGACTTTC
CDR3aa: CASSLVRDNSGANVLTF
d_gene: .
j_gene: TRBJ2-6
v_gene: TRBV5-5
abundance: .

CDR3nt: TGTGCCAGCAGTCAATCTAGACAGTCCGGTAATGAAAAACTGTTTTTT
CDR3aa: CASSQSRQSGNEKLFF
d_gene: .
j_gene: TRBJ1-4
v_gene: TRBV27
abundance: .

CDR3nt: TGTGCCTGGGAGGGACAAGGGAGGGGTGAAAAACTGTTTTTT
CDR3aa: CAWEGQGRGEKLFF
d_gene: .
j_gene: TRBJ1-4
v_gene: TRBV30
abundance: few

CDR3nt: TGTGCCAGCAGTGGGCCCCCCGGCTACACCTTC
CDR3aa: CASSGPPGYTF
d_gene: .
j_gene: TRBJ1-2
v_gene: TRBV2
abundance: few

CDR3nt: TGTGCCTGGAGTGAAGGGCCAGGGGCAAGAGGGCAGTACTTC
CDR3aa: CAWSEGPGARGQYF
d_gene: .
j_gene: TRBJ2-7
v_gene: TRBV30
abundance: .